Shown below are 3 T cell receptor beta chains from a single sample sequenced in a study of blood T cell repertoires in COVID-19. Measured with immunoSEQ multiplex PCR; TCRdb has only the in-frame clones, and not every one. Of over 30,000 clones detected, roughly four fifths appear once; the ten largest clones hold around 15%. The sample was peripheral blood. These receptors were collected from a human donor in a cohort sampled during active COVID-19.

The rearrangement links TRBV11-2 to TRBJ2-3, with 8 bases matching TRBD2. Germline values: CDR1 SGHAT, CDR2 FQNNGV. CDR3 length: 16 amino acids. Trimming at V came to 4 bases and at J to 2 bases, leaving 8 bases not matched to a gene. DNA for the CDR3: TGTGCCAGCAGCTGGCAACTAGCGGTAAACACAGATACGCAGTATTTT. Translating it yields CASSWQLAVNTDTQYF.

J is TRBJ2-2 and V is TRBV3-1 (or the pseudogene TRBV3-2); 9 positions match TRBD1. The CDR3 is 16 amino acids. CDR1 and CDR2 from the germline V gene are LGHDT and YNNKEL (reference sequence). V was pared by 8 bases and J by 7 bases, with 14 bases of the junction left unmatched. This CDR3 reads CASDATGGLNIGELFF. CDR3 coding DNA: TGTGCCAGCGACGCCACAGGGGGCTTGAATATCGGGGAGCTGTTTTTT.

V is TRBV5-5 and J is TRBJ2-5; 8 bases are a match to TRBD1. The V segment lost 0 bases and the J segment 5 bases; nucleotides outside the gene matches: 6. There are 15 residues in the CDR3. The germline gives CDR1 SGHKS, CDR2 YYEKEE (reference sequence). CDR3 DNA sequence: TGTGCCAGCAGCTTGGGGGCAGGGGGCTACGAGACCCAGTACTTC. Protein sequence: CASSLGAGGYETQYF.